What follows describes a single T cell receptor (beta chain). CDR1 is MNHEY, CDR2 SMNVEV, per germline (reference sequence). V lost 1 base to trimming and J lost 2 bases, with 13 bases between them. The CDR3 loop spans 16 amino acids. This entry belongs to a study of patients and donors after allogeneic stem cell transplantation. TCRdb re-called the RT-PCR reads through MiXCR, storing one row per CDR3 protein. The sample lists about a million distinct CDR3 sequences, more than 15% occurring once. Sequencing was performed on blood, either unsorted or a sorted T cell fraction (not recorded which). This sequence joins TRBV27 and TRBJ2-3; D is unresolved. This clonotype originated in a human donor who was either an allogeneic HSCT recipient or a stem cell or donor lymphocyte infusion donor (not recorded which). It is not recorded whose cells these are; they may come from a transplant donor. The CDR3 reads CASSLYVEALTDTQYF. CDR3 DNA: TGTGCCAGCAGTTTATATGTGGAAGCTCTCACAGATACGCAGTATTTT.